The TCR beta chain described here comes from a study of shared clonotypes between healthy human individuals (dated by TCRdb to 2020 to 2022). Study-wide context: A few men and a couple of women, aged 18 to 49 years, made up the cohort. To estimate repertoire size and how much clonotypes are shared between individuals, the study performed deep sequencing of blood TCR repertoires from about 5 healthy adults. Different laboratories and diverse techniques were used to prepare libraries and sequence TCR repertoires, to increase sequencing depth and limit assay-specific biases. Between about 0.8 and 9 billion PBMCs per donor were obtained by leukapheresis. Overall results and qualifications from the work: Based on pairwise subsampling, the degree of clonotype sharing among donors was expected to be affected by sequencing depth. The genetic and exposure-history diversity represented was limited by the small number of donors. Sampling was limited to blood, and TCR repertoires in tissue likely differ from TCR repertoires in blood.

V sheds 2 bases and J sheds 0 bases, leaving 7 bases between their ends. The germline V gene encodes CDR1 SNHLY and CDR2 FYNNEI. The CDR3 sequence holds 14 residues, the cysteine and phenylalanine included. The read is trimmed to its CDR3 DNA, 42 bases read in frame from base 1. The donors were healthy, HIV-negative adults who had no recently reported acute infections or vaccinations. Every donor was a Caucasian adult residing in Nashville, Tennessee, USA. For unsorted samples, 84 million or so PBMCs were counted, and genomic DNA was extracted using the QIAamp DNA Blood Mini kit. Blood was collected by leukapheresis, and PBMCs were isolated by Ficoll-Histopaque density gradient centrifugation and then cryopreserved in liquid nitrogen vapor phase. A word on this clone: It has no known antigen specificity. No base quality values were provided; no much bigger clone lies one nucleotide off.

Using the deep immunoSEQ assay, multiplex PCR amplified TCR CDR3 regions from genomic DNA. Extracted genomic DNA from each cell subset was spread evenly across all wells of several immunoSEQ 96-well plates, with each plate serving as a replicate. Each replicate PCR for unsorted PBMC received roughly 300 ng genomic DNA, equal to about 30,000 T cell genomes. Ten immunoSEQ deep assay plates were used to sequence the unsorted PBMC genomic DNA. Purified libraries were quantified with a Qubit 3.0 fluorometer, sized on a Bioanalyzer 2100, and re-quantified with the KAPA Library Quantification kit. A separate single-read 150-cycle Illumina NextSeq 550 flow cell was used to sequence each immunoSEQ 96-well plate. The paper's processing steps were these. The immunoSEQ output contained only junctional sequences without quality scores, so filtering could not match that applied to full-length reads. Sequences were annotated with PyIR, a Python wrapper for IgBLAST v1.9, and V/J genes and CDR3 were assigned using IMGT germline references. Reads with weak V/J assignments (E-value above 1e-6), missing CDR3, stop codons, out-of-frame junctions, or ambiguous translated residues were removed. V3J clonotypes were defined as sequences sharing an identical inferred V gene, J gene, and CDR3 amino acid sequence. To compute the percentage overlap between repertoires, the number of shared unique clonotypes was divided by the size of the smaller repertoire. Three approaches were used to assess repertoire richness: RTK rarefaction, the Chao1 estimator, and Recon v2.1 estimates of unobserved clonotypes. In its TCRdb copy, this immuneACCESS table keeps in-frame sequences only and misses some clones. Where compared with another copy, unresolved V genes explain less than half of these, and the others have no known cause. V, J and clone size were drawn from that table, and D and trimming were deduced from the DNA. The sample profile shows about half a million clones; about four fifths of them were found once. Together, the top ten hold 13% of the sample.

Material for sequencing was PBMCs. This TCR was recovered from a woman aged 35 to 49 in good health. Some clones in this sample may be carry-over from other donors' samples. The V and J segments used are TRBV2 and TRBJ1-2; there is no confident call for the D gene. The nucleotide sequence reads TGTGCCAGCAGTGAAAACGGAGCTAACTATGGCTACACCTTC. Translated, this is CASSENGANYGYTF.